The 23 T cell receptor beta chains below come from one sample, sequenced in a study of T cell repertoires in cytomegalovirus infection. These receptors lack a known antigen. MiXCR, applied by TCRdb to the reads, yields one record per CDR3 protein. The data contain approximately 1,000,000 distinct CDR3 sequences, 25% to 40% of them seen just once; the ten biggest clones take up roughly 13%. The specimen comprised cultured CD8+ T cells from PBMCs, sampled from culture after CMV antigen stimulation. The receptors stem from a human donor in good health (CMV status not recorded). Some clones in this sample may be carry-over from other donors' samples.

The chain recombines TRBV2 with TRBJ1-5, with TRBD1 matching 7 bases. Trimming took 8 bases from V and 0 from J; bases not matched to a gene: 7. This CDR3 has 15 residues. Germline CDR1 reads SNHLY; CDR2 reads FYNNEI. CDR3 sequence: CASEAGGNSNQPQHF. CDR3 nucleotides: TGTGCCAGCGAAGCAGGGGGGAATAGCAATCAGCCCCAGCATTTT.

V gene TRBV11-2 combines with J gene TRBJ2-6, with D tentatively TRBD2 (6 bases). CDR1 is SGHAT, CDR2 FQNNGV, per germline. The CDR3 has 17 amino acids. Deletions cut 5 bases from V and 0 bases from J, with 14 bases between. The CDR3 spells CASSLGLPFSGANVLTF. The CDR3 region has the DNA TGTGCCAGCAGCCTGGGACTTCCCTTCTCTGGGGCCAACGTCCTGACTTTC. The full variable domain, completed using reference TRBV11-2 and TRBJ2-6, is EAGVAQSPRYKIIEKRQSVAFWCNPISGHATLYWYQQILGQGPKLLIQFQNNGVVDDSQLPKDRFSAERLKGVDSTLKIQPAKLEDSAVYLCASSLGLPFSGANVLTFGAGSRLTVL.

The V call is TRBV2, the J call TRBJ1-2; a weak D match, TRBD1 (6 bases). V lost 3 bases and J lost 7, with 18 bases in between. The germline V gene encodes CDR1 SNHLY and CDR2 FYNNEI. The CDR3 is made up of 15 amino acids. This CDR3 is CASSDSLGGIFGYTF. The CDR3 DNA reads as TGTGCCAGCAGTGATTCTTTAGGGGGAATATTTGGCTACACCTTC.

This clonotype occurred a few times. V usage is TRBV19 and J usage is TRBJ2-2, with a weak D call TRBD1 (5 bases). The V gene lost 5 bases and the J gene lost 5 bases, with 21 bases spanning the gap. The germline V gene has CDR1 LNHDA and CDR2 SQIVND (reference sequence). This CDR3 spans 17 amino acids. As DNA, the CDR3 is TGTGCCAGTAGTGACCCACTACCAGGGATATGGACCGGGGAGCTGTTTTTT. Amino acids: CASSDPLPGIWTGELFF.

This clonotype was recorded a few times. The J gene is TRBJ2-1, the V gene TRBV6-5; D remains unclear. Deletions cut 0 bases from V and 5 bases from J, with 5 bases between. Germline CDR1 MNHEY, CDR2 SVGAGI. CDR3 length equals 13 residues. CDR3 protein: CASSYSSDNEQFF. The CDR3 DNA reads TGTGCCAGCAGTTACTCGAGCGACAATGAGCAGTTCTTC.

This clonotype has more than one count but fewer than ten. V usage is TRBV11-3 and J usage is TRBJ2-7, with TRBD1 matching over 9 bases. V lost 5 bases, J lost 2 bases, and 7 bases stayed unmatched. This CDR3 region has 15 residues. The germline V gene has CDR1 SGHNT and CDR2 YENEEA. CDR3 residues: CASSPTGTGPYEQYV. CDR3 DNA: TGTGCCAGCAGCCCAACCGGGACAGGGCCCTACGAGCAGTACGTC.

The chain is built from TRBV25-1 and TRBJ2-1; no reliable D call. CDR1 MGHDK and CDR2 SYGVNS come from the germline V gene. The length of the CDR3 is 12 residues. Trimming pared 5 bases from V and 10 bases from J, leaving 12 bases between. CDR3 coding DNA: TGTGCCAGCAGTCTGTTGGAGTCCGAGCAGTTCTTC. Its translation: CASSLLESEQFF.

The J gene is TRBJ2-1, the V gene TRBV27; 10 nucleotides align to TRBD1. V lost 4 bases and J lost 2; bases outside the gene matches: 5. The CDR3 is made up of 16 amino acids. The germline gives CDR1 MNHEY, CDR2 SMNVEV (reference sequence). This chain's CDR3 is CASSSWDRGPYNEQFF. CDR3 DNA sequence: TGTGCCAGCAGTTCTTGGGACAGGGGTCCCTACAATGAGCAGTTCTTC.

The gene calls are TRBV7-9 and TRBJ1-2; D gene uncertain. This CDR3 comprises 13 residues. Trimming removed 2 bases at V and 1 base at J, with 5 bases between. CDR1 and CDR2 from the germline V gene are SEHNR and FQNEAQ (reference sequence). The chain's CDR3 is CASSLHRNYGYTF. CDR3 in DNA: TGTGCCAGCAGCTTACACCGTAACTATGGCTACACCTTC.

Ten or more counts support this clonotype. The rearrangement links TRBV7-2 to TRBJ2-1, with 9 bases lining up with TRBD1. The V gene's germline CDR1 is SGHTA and CDR2 FQGNSA. The CDR3 runs 13 residues. The V and J ends lost 11 bases and 8 bases, in that order; junction bases with no gene match: 10. This CDR3 reads CAEGGQGLYEQFF. As DNA, the CDR3 is TGTGCCGAGGGGGGACAGGGTTTGTATGAGCAGTTCTTC.

This clonotype was observed a handful of times. The chain is built from TRBV5-4 and TRBJ2-7, with 8 bases matching TRBD2. The CDR3 is 13 residues long. V shed 4 bases and J 2 bases; nucleotides not matched to a gene: 2. Germline assignment: CDR1 SGHNT and CDR2 YYREEE (reference sequence). This CDR3 reads CASSGTRPYEQYF. CDR3 DNA sequence: TGTGCCAGCAGCGGGACTAGGCCCTACGAGCAGTACTTC. The whole variable domain, remainder taken from reference TRBV5-4 and TRBJ2-7, is ETGVTQSPTHLIKTRGQQVTLRCSSQSGHNTVSWYQQALGQGPQFIFQYYREEENGRGNFPPRFSGLQFPNYSSELNVNALELDDSALYLCASSGTRPYEQYFGPGTRLTVT.

The gene calls are TRBV9 and TRBJ1-1, with D possibly matching TRBD1 (5 bases). Germline V gene lookup returns CDR1 SGDLS and CDR2 YYNGEE. The CDR3 spans 14 residues. The V and J ends lost 0 bases and 0 bases respectively, with 6 bases between them. The CDR3 loop reads CASSVEGVNTEAFF. CDR3 nucleotides: TGTGCCAGCAGCGTAGAAGGGGTGAACACTGAAGCTTTCTTT.

This clonotype appeared many times. This chain links TRBV7-8 with TRBJ2-1; D may be TRBD2 (6 bases). This CDR3 has 14 amino acids. With 5 bases removed from V and 6 bases from J, the gap between germline ends came to 14 bases. Germline-derived CDR1 and CDR2 are SGHVS and FQNEAQ. DNA for the CDR3: TGTGCCAGCAGCCCCATCCCTAGCGCCAATGAGCAGTTCTTC. It codes for CASSPIPSANEQFF.

The chain carries TRBV27 and TRBJ2-4; D is possibly TRBD2 (7 bases). The V and J ends lost 8 bases and 4 bases respectively, with 18 bases between them. The CDR3 sequence is 15 residues long. Germline values: CDR1 MNHEY, CDR2 SMNVEV (reference sequence). CDR3 region: CASGGGTGQKNIQYF. The CDR3, as DNA: TGTGCCAGCGGGGGGGGAACCGGACAGAAAAACATTCAGTACTTC.

In its sample, this clonotype was seen a few times. The V call is TRBV6-6, the J call TRBJ1-5, with D unresolved. This CDR3 comprises 15 residues. V lost 2 bases to trimming and J lost 0 bases, with 8 bases between them. The germline CDR1 and CDR2 sequences are MNHNY and SVGAGI (reference sequence). The CDR3 coding sequence is TGTGCCAGCAGTTACGGGCACTATAGCAATCAGCCCCAGCATTTT. Residues: CASSYGHYSNQPQHF.

The gene calls are TRBV2 and TRBJ2-3; 7 bases match TRBD2. The germline V gene encodes CDR1 SNHLY and CDR2 FYNNEI. The V gene end was trimmed by 1 base and the J gene end by 2 bases; junction bases not matched to a gene: 12. This CDR3 has 18 amino acids. DNA for the CDR3: TGTGCCAGCAGTGAAGGGGGAACTAGCGCGGAACCCACAGATACGCAGTATTTT. The encoded protein is CASSEGGTSAEPTDTQYF.

The table lists this clonotype with many counts. The V call is TRBV6-1, the J call TRBJ2-7; unclear D gene. This CDR3 has 15 amino acids. Germline CDR1 reads MNHNS; CDR2 reads SASEGT. With 7 bases removed from V and 0 bases from J, the gap between germline ends came to 16 bases. CDR3 in amino acids: CASNEGYRSSYEQYV. CDR3 bases: TGTGCCAGCAACGAAGGCTACCGGAGCTCCTACGAGCAGTACGTC.

This clonotype was detected ten times or more. The chain joins TRBV7-2 to TRBJ2-1; no firm D call. The CDR3 has 10 amino acids. The germline V gene encodes CDR1 SGHTA and CDR2 FQGNSA. V lost 4 bases, J lost 12 bases, and 7 bases lay in between. The CDR3 loop is CASSSEGQFF. CDR3 nucleotide sequence: TGTGCCAGCAGCTCTGAAGGGCAGTTCTTC.

V gene TRBV12-5 combines with J gene TRBJ2-5; the D gene is possibly TRBD2 (7 bases). Trimming shortened V by 3 bases and J by 5 bases, and 13 bases separated the two germline ends. This CDR3 spans 14 amino acids. Germline loops: CDR1 LGHNT, CDR2 FRNRAP. CDR3 DNA sequence: TGTGCTAGTGGTTTCGGGGGGCCGAGGGAGACCCAGTACTTC. As protein: CASGFGGPRETQYF.

This clonotype has a count of ten or more. The rearrangement links TRBV7-9 to TRBJ1-1; D not certain. The germline CDR1 and CDR2 sequences are SEHNR and FQNEAQ (reference sequence). CDR3 length: 17 amino acids. Trimming removed 5 bases at V and 1 base at J, with 20 bases between. The DNA of the CDR3 is TGTGCCAGCAGCGGCGCCGCTATGGGCAGACCGAACACTGAAGCTTTCTTT. Protein product: CASSGAAMGRPNTEAFF.

This clonotype was counted many times. V usage is TRBV4-1 and J usage is TRBJ2-5; TRBD2 aligns across 9 bases. The CDR3 loop spans 16 amino acids. Germline assignment: CDR1 MGHRA and CDR2 YSYEKL. Trimming took 4 bases from V and 3 from J; bases not matched to a gene: 9. The CDR3 DNA reads TGCGCCAGCAGCCTCCTCCTAGCGGGGTCGGAAGAGACCCAGTACTTC. It translates to CASSLLLAGSEETQYF.

This clonotype appeared many times. The J gene is TRBJ2-5, the V gene TRBV28, with D possibly being TRBD2 (6 bases). The CDR3 is 14 residues long. V was shortened by 6 bases and J by 5 bases, with 16 bases between the two germline ends. Looked up from germline, CDR1 is MDHEN and CDR2 is SYDVKM. CDR3 amino acids: CASRWMAGLETQYF. The CDR3 DNA reads TGTGCCAGCAGATGGATGGCGGGGTTGGAGACCCAGTACTTC.

V is TRBV7-6 and J is TRBJ2-3, with D possibly being TRBD2 (5 bases). In germline, CDR1 is SGHVS, CDR2 FNYEAQ. The V end was cut by 5 bases, the J end by 2 bases, with 17 bases between. The CDR3 spans 16 residues. In nucleotides, the CDR3 is TGTGCCAGCAGCCCCTCCGGGGATCCCTACACAGATACGCAGTATTTT. As protein: CASSPSGDPYTDTQYF.